This T cell receptor (beta chain) was retrieved from a study of blood T cells in healthy people across ages. For the second PCR, which ran for roughly 7 to 11 cycles, a sample-barcoded 5' primer and a J-beta primer mix were used. One entry per CDR3 protein results from TCRdb running MiXCR on the 5' RACE reads. The table lists 1,800,000 or so distinct CDR3 sequences, 39% of them singletons. Trimming stripped 6 bases from V and 0 bases from J, with 11 bases between. The CDR3 length is 15 residues. The germline CDR1 and CDR2 sequences are MNHNY and SVGAGI (reference sequence). Sequenced: blood. The chain couples TRBV6-6 to TRBJ1-4; D ambiguous. This sequence originates from a human donor in good health. CDR3 nucleotides: TGTGCCAGCAGACCCGGGTCTACAACTAATGAAAAACTGTTTTTT. This translates into CASRPGSTTNEKLFF.